What follows describes a single T cell receptor beta chain. The antigen it binds to is not known. No much larger clonotype is one base removed from it; base qualities were not supplied. Whole blood was collected in K2EDTA tubes by collaborating institutions according to the institutions' own protocols. Collaborator samples were shipped for TCRbeta analysis as frozen whole blood, isolated PBMCs, or DNA extracted from either sample type. The source of the sample is a study of blood T cell repertoires in COVID-19 (dated by TCRdb to between 2020 and 2021). Regarding the study in general: Samples from collaborators originated in the United States, Italy and Spain and spanned both the acute and convalescent phases of COVID-19. The prospective study material was composed of cDNA or gDNA derived from T cells, B-cell-depleted T cells, or PBMCs. Nearly every sample came with metadata listing a de-identified subject ID, COVID-19 status, age in years and sex. The samples were drawn from the first 160 participants of the ongoing ImmuneRACE study and from about 1,200 subjects provided by 6 global collaborators. Where HLA class I and class II types were available, the types were taken from metadata supplied by the sample provider, not from assay-based typing. A freely available public database, intended as a resource for researchers studying the immune response to SARS-CoV-2, is where the repertoires were released. Deeply sampled blood TCRbeta repertoires from subjects exposed to, actively infected with, or recovered from COVID-19 were included in the dataset.

TCRbeta CDR3 regions were amplified from genomic DNA by means of the immunoSEQ Assay, a bias-controlled multiplex PCR. On the study's bioinformatics: Nucleated cell counts per sample were estimated from amplification of reference gene primers within the assay. To quantify the absolute abundance of each unique TCRbeta CDR3 rearrangement, sequence reads were collapsed and filtered. Productive Simpson clonality was computed per sample as the square root of Simpson's diversity index over productive rearrangements. TCRdb retrieved this table from immuneACCESS and kept in-frame rearrangements only. Not all clones are present; in checked studies, unresolved V genes account for under half, and no reason is known for the remainder. V and J calls plus clone size are reproduced from that table; the DNA served to infer D and trimming. This sample lists under 85,000 clones; roughly nine tenths were detected once. The ten largest clones represent approximately 19% of the sample.

What the authors observed across the whole study: How much clinical and demographic metadata was included differed by source and by participant, and the metadata was provided uncurated.

V trim: 8 bases; J trim: 4 bases; unmatched bases: 14. CDR1 is given as MNHEY and CDR2 as SMNVEV, both from the germline V gene (reference sequence). The CDR3 has 18 amino acids, counting the end cysteine and phenylalanine. Only the CDR3 DNA is retained, 54 bases long and in frame from the first base. The sequence was collected from an elderly man in a cohort sampled during active COVID-19. Input material: peripheral blood. The V gene is TRBV27 and the J gene is TRBJ2-3; 14 central nucleotides agree with TRBD2. The CDR3 reads CASGTRLAGGVPPDTQYF. The nucleotide sequence reads as follows: TGTGCCAGCGGCACAAGACTAGCGGGGGGGGTCCCCCCAGATACGCAGTATTTT.